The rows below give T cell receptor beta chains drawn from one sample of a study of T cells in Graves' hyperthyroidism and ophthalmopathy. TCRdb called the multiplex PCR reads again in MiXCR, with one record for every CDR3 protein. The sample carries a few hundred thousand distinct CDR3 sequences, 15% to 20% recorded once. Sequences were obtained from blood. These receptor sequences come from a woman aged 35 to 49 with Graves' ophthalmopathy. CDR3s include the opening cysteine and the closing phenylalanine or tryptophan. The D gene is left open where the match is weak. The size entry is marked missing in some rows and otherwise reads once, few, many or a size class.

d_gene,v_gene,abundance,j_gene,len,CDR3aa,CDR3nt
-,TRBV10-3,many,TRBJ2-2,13,CAISESYTGELFF,TGTGCCATCAGTGAGTCGTACACCGGGGAGCTGTTTTTT
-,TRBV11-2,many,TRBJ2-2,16,CASSLDQGEYTGELFF,TGTGCCAGCAGCTTAGATCAAGGGGAGTACACCGGGGAGCTGTTTTTT
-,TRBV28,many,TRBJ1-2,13,CASSLSFSYGYTF,TGTGCCAGCAGTTTATCTTTTAGTTACGGCTACACCTTC
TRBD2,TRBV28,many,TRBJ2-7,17,CASRGHPLGEGRYEQYF,TGTGCCAGCAGAGGACACCCTTTGGGGGAGGGCCGCTACGAGCAGTACTTC
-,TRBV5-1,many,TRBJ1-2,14,CASSLEGEAGGYTF,TGCGCCAGCAGCTTGGAAGGGGAGGCCGGTGGCTACACCTTC
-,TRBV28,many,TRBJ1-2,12,CASSLSQDGYTF,TGTGCCAGCAGTTTATCACAGGATGGCTACACCTTC
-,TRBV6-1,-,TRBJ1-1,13,CASTGNSRDEAFF,TGTGCCAGCACGGGCAACTCGAGGGATGAAGCTTTCTTT
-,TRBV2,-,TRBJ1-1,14,CASRSRGKNTEACF,TGTGCCAGCAGATCGAGAGGGAAGAACACTGAAGCTTGCTTT
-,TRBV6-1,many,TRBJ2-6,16,CASRASIGSGANVLTF,TGTGCCAGCAGGGCTTCGATTGGGTCTGGGGCCAACGTCCTGACTTTC
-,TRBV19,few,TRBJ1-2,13,CASSVQSLYGYIF,TGTGCCAGTAGCGTACAGTCCCTCTATGGCTACATCTTC
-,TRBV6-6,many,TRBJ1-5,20,CASSSFGKSLAAGSNQPQHF,TGTGCCAGCAGTTCCTTTGGAAAATCCCTGGCGGCCGGCAGCAATCAGCCCCAGCATTTT
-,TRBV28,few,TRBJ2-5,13,CASSPGLLETQYF,TGTGCCAGCAGCCCGGGACTGCTAGAGACCCAGTACTTC
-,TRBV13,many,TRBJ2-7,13,CASSLNSVYEQYF,TGTGCCAGCAGCTTAAACTCAGTCTACGAGCAGTACTTC
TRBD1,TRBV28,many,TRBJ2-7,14,CASSGDRVPYEQYF,TGTGCCAGCAGTGGGGACAGGGTTCCCTACGAGCAGTACTTC
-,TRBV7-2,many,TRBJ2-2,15,CASSPSLVRAGELFF,TGTGCCAGCAGCCCTTCACTAGTGAGGGCCGGGGAGCTGTTTTTT
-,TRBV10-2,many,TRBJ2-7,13,CASSEWRVQEQYF,TGCGCCAGCAGTGAGTGGAGGGTACAGGAGCAGTACTTC
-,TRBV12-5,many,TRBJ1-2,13,CASGFARGDGYTF,TGTGCTAGTGGTTTTGCCAGGGGAGACGGCTACACCTTC
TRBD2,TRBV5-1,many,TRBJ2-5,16,CASSLKIAGEGETQYF,TGCGCCAGCAGCTTGAAAATAGCGGGAGAGGGTGAGACCCAGTACTTC
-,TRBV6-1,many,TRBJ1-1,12,CASSAVNTEAFF,TGTGCCAGCAGTGCGGTGAACACTGAAGCTTTCTTT
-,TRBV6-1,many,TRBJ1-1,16,CASSEWERGMNTEAFF,TGTGCCAGCAGTGAATGGGAACGTGGGATGAACACTGAAGCTTTCTTT
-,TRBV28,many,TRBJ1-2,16,CASSLYGGINFYGYTF,TGTGCCAGCAGTTTATATGGGGGCATTAACTTCTATGGCTACACCTTC
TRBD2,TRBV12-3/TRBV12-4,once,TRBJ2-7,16,CASSSRGSGSAYEQYF,TGTGCCAGCAGTTCCAGGGGTAGCGGGAGTGCATACGAGCAGTACTTC
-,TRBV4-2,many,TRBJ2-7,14,CASSQDGARNEQYF,TGTGCCAGCAGCCAAGATGGGGCCAGAAACGAGCAGTACTTC
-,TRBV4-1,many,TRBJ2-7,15,CASSQEMAVSYEQYF,TGCGCCAGCAGCCAAGAAATGGCGGTCTCCTACGAGCAGTACTTC
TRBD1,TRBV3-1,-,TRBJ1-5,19,CASRQPGQGSAVGNQPQHF,TGTGCCAGCAGACAACCGGGACAGGGATCGGCCGTTGGCAATCAGCCCCAGCATTTT
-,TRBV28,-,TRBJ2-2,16,CAISLIGRPNTGELFF,TGTGCCATCAGTTTAATTGGACGGCCGAACACCGGGGAGCTGTTTTTT
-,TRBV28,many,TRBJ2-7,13,CASRRAGRYEQYF,TGTGCCAGCAGGAGGGCAGGGCGGTACGAGCAGTACTTC
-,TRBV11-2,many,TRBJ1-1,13,CASSPNDLGSAFF,TGTGCCAGCAGCCCAAATGACTTGGGATCAGCTTTCTTT
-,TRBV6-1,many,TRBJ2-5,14,CASSPAEVGETQYF,TGTGCCAGCAGTCCTGCCGAAGTGGGGGAGACCCAGTACTTC
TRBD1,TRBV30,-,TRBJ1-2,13,CAWKDRPNYGYTF,TGTGCCTGGAAGGACAGGCCGAACTATGGCTACACCTTC
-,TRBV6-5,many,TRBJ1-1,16,CASSYEGGSKYTEAFF,TGTGCCAGCAGTTACGAAGGCGGATCCAAGTACACTGAAGCTTTCTTT
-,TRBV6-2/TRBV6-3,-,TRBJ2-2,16,CASSYEDAITTGELFF,TGTGCCAGCAGTTACGAGGACGCCATCACGACCGGGGAGCTGTTTTTT
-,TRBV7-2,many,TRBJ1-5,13,CASTPEGLQPQHF,TGTGCCAGCACACCGGAGGGGCTTCAGCCCCAGCATTTT
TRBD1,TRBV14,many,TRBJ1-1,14,CASSQDAGQFEAFF,TGTGCCAGCAGCCAGGATGCGGGACAGTTTGAAGCTTTCTTT
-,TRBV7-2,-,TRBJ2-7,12,CASSIAAYEQYF,TGTGCCAGCAGCATAGCGGCCTACGAGCAGTACTTC
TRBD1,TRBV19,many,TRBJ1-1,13,CASRNTGGTEAFF,TGTGCCAGTAGAAACACAGGGGGGACTGAAGCTTTCTTT
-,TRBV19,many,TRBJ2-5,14,CASSIKAIGETQYF,TGTGCCAGTAGTATCAAAGCGATAGGTGAGACCCAGTACTTC
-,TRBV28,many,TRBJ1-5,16,CASSPIGGGIDQPQHF,TGTGCCAGCAGTCCGATAGGGGGTGGAATCGATCAGCCCCAGCATTTT
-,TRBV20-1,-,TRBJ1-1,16,CSARDRLRDKDTEAFF,TGCAGTGCTAGAGATCGCCTCCGGGACAAGGACACTGAAGCTTTCTTT
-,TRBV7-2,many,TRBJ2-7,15,CASSLSRGSSREQYF,TGTGCCAGCAGCTTAAGTAGGGGGTCGTCTCGCGAGCAGTACTTC
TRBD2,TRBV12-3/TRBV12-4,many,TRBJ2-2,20,CASSSATGLAGYANTGELFF,TGTGCCAGCAGTTCAGCTACGGGACTAGCGGGATACGCGAACACCGGGGAGCTGTTTTTT
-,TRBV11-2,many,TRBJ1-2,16,CASSPPFITQNYGYTF,TGTGCCAGCAGCCCCCCCTTCATTACCCAGAACTATGGCTACACCTTC
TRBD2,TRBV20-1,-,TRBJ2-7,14,CSARTRGEAYEQYF,TGCAGTGCTAGAACTCGGGGGGAGGCCTACGAGCAGTACTTC
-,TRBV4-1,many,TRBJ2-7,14,CASSQEAREYEQYF,TGCGCCAGCAGCCAAGAAGCCAGGGAGTACGAGCAGTACTTC
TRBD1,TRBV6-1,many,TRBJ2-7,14,CASSSTGGGYEQYF,TGTGCCAGCAGCTCCACAGGGGGCGGCTACGAGCAGTACTTC
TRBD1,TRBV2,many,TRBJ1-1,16,CASSVAAGTGATEAFF,TGTGCCAGCAGTGTTGCTGCTGGGACAGGGGCAACTGAAGCTTTCTTT
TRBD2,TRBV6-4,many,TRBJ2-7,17,CASSRVGVAGGPGEQYF,TGTGCCAGCAGTCGAGTTGGAGTAGCGGGAGGGCCTGGTGAGCAGTACTTC
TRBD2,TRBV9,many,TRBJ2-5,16,CASSVVGREGLKTQYF,TGTGCCAGCAGCGTCGTGGGGCGGGAGGGCCTGAAGACCCAGTACTTC
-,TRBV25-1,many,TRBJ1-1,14,CASSEFFGNTEAFF,TGTGCCAGCAGTGAATTCTTTGGGAACACTGAAGCTTTCTTT
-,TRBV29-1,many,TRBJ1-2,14,CSAELGIGSDGYTF,TGCAGCGCTGAATTGGGGATAGGGAGCGATGGCTACACCTTC
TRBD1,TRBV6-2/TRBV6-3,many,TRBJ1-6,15,CASSSPQGVKSPLHF,TGTGCCAGCAGTTCGCCACAGGGGGTGAAATCACCCCTCCACTTT
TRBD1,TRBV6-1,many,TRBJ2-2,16,CASSENPDRGGGELFF,TGTGCCAGCAGTGAAAATCCGGACAGGGGTGGCGGGGAGCTGTTTTTT
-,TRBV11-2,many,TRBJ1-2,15,CASEPDGSGDYGYTF,TGTGCCAGTGAACCGGATGGTTCAGGGGACTATGGCTACACCTTC
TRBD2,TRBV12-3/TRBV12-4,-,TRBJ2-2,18,CASSLRLADARNTGELFF,TGTGCCAGCAGTTTACGCCTAGCGGACGCCCGGAACACCGGGGAGCTGTTTTTT